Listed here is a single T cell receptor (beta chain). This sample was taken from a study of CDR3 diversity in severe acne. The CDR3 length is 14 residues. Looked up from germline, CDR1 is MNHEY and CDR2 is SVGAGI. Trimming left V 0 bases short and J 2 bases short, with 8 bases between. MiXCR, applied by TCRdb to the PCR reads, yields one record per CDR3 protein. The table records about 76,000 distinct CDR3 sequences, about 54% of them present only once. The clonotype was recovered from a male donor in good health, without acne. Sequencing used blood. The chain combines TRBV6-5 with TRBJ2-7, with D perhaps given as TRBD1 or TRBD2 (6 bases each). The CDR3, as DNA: TGTGCCAGCAGTTACTCGAGGGGGGCCTACGAGCAGTACTTC. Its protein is CASSYSRGAYEQYF.